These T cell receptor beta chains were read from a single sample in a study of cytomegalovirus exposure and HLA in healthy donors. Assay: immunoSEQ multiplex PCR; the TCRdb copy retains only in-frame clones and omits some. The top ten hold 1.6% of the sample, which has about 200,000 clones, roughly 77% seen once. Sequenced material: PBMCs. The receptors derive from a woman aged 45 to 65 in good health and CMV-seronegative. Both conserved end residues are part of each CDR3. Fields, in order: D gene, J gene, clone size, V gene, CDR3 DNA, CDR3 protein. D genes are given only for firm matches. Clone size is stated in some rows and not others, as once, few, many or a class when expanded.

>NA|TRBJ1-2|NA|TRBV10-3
TGTGCCATCAGTGCGAAGGGGAACTATGGCTACACCTTC
CAISAKGNYGYTF
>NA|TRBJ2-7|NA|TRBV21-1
TGTGCCAGCAGCGAAAGGAAGGGGGACAGGGATCCCTACGAGCAGTACTTC
CASSERKGDRDPYEQYF
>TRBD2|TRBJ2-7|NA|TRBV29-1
TGCAGCGTTCAGCGGGAGCCCGCGGTCGAGCAGTACTTC
CSVQREPAVEQYF
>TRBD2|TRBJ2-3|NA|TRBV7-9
TGTGCCAGCACTCACCAGGCGGGGGGGACAGATACGCAGTATTTT
CASTHQAGGTDTQYF
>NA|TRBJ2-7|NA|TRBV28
TGTGCCAGCAGTTTGGGAGCCACCGTCTACGAGCAGTACTTC
CASSLGATVYEQYF
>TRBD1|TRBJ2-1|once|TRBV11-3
TGTGCCAGCAGCTTAATGGGACAGGGGACCCATGAGCAGTTCTTC
CASSLMGQGTHEQFF
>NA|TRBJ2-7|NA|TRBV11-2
TGTGCCAGCAGCCCATCATGGGGGGAGTTGTCTGAGCAGTACTTC
CASSPSWGELSEQYF
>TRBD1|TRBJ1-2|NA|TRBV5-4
TGTGCCAGCAGCCAACCGGGACAGGGTTTGGGGACCTTC
CASSQPGQGLGTF
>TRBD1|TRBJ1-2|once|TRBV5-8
TGTGCCAGCAGCGTACCACCGGGACAGGGGCTAGGGGACACCTTC
CASSVPPGQGLGDTF
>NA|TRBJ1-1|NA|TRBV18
TGTGCCAGCTCACCATCACAGGGAAGGATGAACACTGAAGCTTTCTTT
CASSPSQGRMNTEAFF
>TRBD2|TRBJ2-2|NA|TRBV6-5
TGTGCCAGCAGCACGAGCGGGAGAAGTACCGGGGAGCTGTTTTTT
CASSTSGRSTGELFF
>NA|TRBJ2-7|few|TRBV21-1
TGTGCCAGCAGCAAAGGTGGAGGCTCCTACGAGCAGTACTTC
CASSKGGGSYEQYF
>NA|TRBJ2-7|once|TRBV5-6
TGTGCCAGCAGCTGGACACAGGGTTTCTACGAGCAGTACTTC
CASSWTQGFYEQYF
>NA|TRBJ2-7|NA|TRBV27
TGTGCCAGCAGGCTTGGGGACACAACCTACGAGCAGTACTTC
CASRLGDTTYEQYF
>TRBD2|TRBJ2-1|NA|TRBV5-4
TGTGCCAGCAGCCATTCTAGCGGGAGCTCCTACAATGAGCAGTTCTTC
CASSHSSGSSYNEQFF
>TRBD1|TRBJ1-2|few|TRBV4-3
TGCGCCAGCAGCCAAGATCAGGGGGCGCCCTATGGCTACACCTTC
CASSQDQGAPYGYTF
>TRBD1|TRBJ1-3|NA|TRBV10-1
TGCGCCAGCAGGACCGGGACAGGGGAAAACTCTGGAAACACCATATATTTT
CASRTGTGENSGNTIYF
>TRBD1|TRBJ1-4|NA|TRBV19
TGTGCCAGTAGTTTCCGACAGGGTAATGAAAAACTGTTTTTT
CASSFRQGNEKLFF
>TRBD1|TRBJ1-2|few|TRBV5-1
TGCGCCAGCAGCCGTACAGGGGATGAATTGGGGTACACCTTC
CASSRTGDELGYTF
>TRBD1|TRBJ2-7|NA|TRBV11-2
TGTGCCAGCAGCTTAGGGACCGGGACAGGGGCCTCCTACGAGCAGTACTTC
CASSLGTGTGASYEQYF
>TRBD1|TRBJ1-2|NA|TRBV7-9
TGTGCCAGCAGCGAGGACAGGGCCTACTATGGCTACACCTTC
CASSEDRAYYGYTF
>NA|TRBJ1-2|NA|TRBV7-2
TGTGCCACCCCCGGGGGATTTAACTATGGCTACACCTTC
CATPGGFNYGYTF
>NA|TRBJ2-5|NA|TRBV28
TGTGCCAGCAGTTTATTTGGTCCCCGGGGAGCCCAGTACTTC
CASSLFGPRGAQYF
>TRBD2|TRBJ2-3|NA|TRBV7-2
TGTGCCAGCAGCTTAGCGCAGGCGGGGGGGGTAGATACGCAGTATTTT
CASSLAQAGGVDTQYF
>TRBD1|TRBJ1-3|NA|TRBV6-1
TGTGCCAGCAGTGAAGCGCAGGGGGCGGCGGGAAACACCATATATTTT
CASSEAQGAAGNTIYF